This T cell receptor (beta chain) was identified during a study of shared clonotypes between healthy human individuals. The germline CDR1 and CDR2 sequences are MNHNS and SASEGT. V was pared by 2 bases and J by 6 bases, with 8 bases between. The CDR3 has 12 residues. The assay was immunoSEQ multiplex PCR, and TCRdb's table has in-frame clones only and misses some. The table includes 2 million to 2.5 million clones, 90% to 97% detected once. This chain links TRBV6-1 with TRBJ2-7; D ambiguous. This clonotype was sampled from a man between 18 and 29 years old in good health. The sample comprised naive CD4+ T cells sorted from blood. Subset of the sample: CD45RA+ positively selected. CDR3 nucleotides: TGTGCCAGCAGTGAAAGGCTGGGCGAGCAGTACTTC. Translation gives CASSERLGEQYF.